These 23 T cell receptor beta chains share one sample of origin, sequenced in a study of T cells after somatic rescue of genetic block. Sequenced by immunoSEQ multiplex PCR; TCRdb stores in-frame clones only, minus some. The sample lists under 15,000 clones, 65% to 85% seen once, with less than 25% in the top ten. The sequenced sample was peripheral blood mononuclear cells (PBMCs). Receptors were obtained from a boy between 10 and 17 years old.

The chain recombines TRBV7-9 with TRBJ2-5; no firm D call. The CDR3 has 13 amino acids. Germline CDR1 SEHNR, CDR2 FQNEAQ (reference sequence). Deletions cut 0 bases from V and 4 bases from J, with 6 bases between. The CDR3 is CASSLAGLETQYF. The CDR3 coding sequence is TGTGCCAGCAGCTTAGCAGGGCTAGAGACCCAGTACTTC. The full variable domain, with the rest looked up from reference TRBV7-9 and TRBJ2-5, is DTGVSQNPRHKITKRGQNVTFRCDPISEHNRLYWYRQTLGQGPEFLTYFQNEAQLEKSRLLSDRFSAERPKGSFSTLEIQRTEQGDSAMYLCASSLAGLETQYFGPGTRLLVL.

CDR3 loop: CASSPPTGSNYGYTF. DNA of the CDR3: TGTGCCAGCTCACCACCGACAGGTTCTAACTATGGCTACACCTTC. The chain is built from TRBV18 and TRBJ1-2; a possible D gene is TRBD1 (6 bases). CDR3 size: 15 residues. V gave up 0 bases and J gave up 0 bases, with 8 bases separating them. The V gene's germline CDR1 is KGHSH and CDR2 LQKENI.

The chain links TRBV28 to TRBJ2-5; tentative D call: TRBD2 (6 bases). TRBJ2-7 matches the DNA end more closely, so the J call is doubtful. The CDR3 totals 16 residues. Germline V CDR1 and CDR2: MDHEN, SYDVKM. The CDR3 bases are TGTGCCAGCAGCCCTCCTACTAGCATCGGATCCTACGAGCAGTACTTC. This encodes CASSPPTSIGSYEQYF.

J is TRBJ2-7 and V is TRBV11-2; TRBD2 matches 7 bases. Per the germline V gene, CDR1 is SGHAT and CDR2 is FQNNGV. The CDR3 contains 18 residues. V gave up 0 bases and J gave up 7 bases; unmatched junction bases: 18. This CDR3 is CASSLDSPERGSRGEQYF. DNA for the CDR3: TGTGCCAGCAGCTTAGATAGCCCAGAGCGGGGATCACGGGGGGAGCAGTACTTC.

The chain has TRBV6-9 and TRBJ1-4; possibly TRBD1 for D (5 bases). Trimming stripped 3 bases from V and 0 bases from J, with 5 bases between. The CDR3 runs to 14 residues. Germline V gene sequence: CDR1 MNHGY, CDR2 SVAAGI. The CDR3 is CASSYRATNEKLFF. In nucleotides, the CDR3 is TGTGCCAGCAGTTACAGGGCAACTAATGAAAAACTGTTTTTT.

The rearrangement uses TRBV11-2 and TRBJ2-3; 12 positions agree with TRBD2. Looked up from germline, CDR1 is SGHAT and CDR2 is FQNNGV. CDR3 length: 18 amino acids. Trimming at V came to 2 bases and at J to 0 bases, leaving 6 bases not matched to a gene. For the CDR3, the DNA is TGTGCCAGCAGCTTATTTCTAGCGGGAGGGTATAGCACAGATACGCAGTATTTT. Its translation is CASSLFLAGGYSTDTQYF.

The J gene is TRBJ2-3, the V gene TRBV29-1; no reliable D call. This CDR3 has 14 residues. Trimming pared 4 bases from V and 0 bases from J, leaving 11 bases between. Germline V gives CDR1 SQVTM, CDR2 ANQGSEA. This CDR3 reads CSVVILLSTDTQYF. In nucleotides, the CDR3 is TGCAGCGTTGTAATACTATTAAGCACAGATACGCAGTATTTT.

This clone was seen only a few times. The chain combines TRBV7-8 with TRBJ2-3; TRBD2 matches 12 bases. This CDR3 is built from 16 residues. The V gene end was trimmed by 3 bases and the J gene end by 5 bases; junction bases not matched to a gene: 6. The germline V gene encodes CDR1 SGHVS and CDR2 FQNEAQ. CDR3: CASSFLAGGQGDTQYF. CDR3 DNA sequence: TGTGCCAGCAGCTTCCTAGCGGGGGGGCAGGGAGATACGCAGTATTTT. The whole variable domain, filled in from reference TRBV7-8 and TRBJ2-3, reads GAGVSQSPRYKVAKRGQDVALRCDPISGHVSLFWYQQALGQGPEFLTYFQNEAQLDKSGLPSDRFFAERPEGSVSTLKIQRTQQEDSAVYLCASSFLAGGQGDTQYFGPGTRLTVL.

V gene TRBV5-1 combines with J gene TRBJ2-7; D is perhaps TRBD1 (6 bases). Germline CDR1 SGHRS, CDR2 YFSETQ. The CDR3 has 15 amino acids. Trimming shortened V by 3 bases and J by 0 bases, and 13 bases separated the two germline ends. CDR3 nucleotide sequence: TGCGCCAGCAGCTCTTATGGACAGAGCTCCTACGAGCAGTACTTC. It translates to CASSSYGQSSYEQYF. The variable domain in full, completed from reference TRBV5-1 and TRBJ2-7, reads KAGVTQTPRYLIKTRGQQVTLSCSPISGHRSVSWYQQTPGQGLQFLFEYFSETQRNKGNFPGRFSGRQFSNSRSEMNVSTLELGDSALYLCASSSYGQSSYEQYFGPGTRLTVT.

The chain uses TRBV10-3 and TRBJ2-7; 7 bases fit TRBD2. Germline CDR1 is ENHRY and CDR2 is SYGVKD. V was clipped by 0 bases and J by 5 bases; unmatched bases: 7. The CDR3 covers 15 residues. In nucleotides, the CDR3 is TGTGCCATCAGTGAGTCGAAGGAGGGGAGGGACGAGCAGTACTTC. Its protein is CAISESKEGRDEQYF.

The CDR3 bases are TGTGCCAGCAGTAAGAAGGGACATAGCTCCTACGAGCAGTACTTC. Protein sequence: CASSKKGHSSYEQYF. This chain connects TRBV27 to TRBJ2-7; perhaps TRBD1 as D (6 bases). Trimming removed 5 bases at V and 0 bases at J, with 14 bases between. This CDR3 has 15 residues. Germline CDR1 reads MNHEY; CDR2 reads SMNVEV (reference sequence).

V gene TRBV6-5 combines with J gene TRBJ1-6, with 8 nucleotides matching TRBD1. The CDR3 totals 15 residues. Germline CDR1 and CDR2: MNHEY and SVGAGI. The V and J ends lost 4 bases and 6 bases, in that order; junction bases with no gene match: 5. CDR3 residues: CASSFGQGGNSPLHF. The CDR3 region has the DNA TGTGCCAGCAGTTTTGGACAGGGTGGTAATTCACCCCTCCACTTT.

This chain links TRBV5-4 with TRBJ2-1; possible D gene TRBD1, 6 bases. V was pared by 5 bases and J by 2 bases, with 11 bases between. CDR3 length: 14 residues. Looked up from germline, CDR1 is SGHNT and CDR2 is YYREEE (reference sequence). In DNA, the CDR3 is TGTGCCAGCAGACAGGGAGTGACCTACAATGAGCAGTTCTTC. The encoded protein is CASRQGVTYNEQFF.

CDR3 nucleotide sequence: TGTGCCAGCAGTCCCCGGGACAGGGGGCCTTACAATGAGCAGTTCTTC. It encodes CASSPRDRGPYNEQFF. V gene TRBV27 combines with J gene TRBJ2-1; 12 nucleotides match TRBD1. V dropped 5 bases and J dropped 4; count of bases not matched to a gene: 6. The germline gives CDR1 MNHEY, CDR2 SMNVEV (reference sequence). This CDR3 spans 16 amino acids.

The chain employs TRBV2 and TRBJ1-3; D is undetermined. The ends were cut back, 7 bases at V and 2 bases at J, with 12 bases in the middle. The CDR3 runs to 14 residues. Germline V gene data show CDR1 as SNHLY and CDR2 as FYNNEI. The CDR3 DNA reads TGTGCCAGCACCCAGGAGACTGCTGGAAACACCATATATTTT. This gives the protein CASTQETAGNTIYF.

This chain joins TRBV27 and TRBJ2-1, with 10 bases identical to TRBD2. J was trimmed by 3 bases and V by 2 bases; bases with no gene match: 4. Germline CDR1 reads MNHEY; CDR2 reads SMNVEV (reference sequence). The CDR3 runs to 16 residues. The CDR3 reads CASSLLAGVVYNEQFF. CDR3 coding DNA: TGTGCCAGCAGTTTACTAGCGGGGGTAGTCTACAATGAGCAGTTCTTC.

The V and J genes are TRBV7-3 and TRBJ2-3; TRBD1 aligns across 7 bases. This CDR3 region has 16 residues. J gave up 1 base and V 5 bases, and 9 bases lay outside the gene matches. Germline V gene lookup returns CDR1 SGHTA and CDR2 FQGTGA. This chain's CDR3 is CASSPLDRAGTDTQYF. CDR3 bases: TGTGCCAGCAGCCCGCTCGACAGGGCCGGCACAGATACGCAGTATTTT.

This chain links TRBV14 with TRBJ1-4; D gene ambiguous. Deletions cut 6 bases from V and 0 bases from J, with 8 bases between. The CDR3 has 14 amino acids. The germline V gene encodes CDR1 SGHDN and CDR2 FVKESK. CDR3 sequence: CASSHLATNEKLFF. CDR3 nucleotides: TGTGCCAGCAGTCACCTCGCAACTAATGAAAAACTGTTTTTT.

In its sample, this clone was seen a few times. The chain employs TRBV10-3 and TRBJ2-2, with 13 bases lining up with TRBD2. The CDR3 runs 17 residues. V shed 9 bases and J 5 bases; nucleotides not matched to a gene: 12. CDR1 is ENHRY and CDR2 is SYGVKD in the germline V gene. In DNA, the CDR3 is TGTGCCATTCAAGCCACTAGCGGGGGGGCCGTAACCGGGGAGCTGTTTTTT. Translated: CAIQATSGGAVTGELFF.

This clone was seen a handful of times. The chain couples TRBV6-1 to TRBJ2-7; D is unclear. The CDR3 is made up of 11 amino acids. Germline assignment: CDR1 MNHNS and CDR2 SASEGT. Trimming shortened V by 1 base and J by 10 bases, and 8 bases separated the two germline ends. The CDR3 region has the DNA TGTGCCAGCAGTGAAGGACTGACACAGTACTTC. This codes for CASSEGLTQYF.

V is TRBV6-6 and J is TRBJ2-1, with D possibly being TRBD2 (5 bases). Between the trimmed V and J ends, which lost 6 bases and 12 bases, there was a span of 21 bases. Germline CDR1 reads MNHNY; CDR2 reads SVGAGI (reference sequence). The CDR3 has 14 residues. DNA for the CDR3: TGTGCCAGCAGCTCTGGGAAACTAGTTTACCTGCAGTTCTTC. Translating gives CASSSGKLVYLQFF.

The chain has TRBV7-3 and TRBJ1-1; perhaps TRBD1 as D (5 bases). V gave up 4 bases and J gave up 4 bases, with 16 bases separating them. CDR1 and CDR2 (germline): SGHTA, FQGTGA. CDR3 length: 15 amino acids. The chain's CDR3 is CASSSHTGGITEAFF. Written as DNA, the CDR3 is TGTGCCAGCAGCTCCCACACCGGGGGGATCACTGAAGCTTTCTTT.

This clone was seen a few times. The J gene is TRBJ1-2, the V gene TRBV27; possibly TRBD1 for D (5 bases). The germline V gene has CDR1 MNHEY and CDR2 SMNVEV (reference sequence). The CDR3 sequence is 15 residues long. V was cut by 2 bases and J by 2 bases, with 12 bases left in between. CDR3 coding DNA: TGTGCCAGCAGTTTAGGGGCAGGGAGAAACTATGGCTACACCTTC. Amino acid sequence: CASSLGAGRNYGYTF.